These 27 T cell receptor beta chains were sequenced from one sample in a study of OX40 agonist ivuxolimab in advanced cancers. Generated by immunoSEQ multiplex PCR, the TCRdb table keeps only in-frame clones and is missing some. The data show 55,000 to 80,000 clones, with roughly nine tenths seen just once and 1.3% held by the top ten. Sequencing used CD4+ or CD8+ T cells sorted from blood, obtained in a trial of the OX40 agonist ivuxolimab. These receptors originate from an adult with an advanced solid tumor such as melanoma, head and neck, liver or kidney cancer.

The chain carries TRBV11-1 and TRBJ1-2; D not certain. Germline CDR1 SGHAT, CDR2 FQDESV (reference sequence). V lost 5 bases, J lost 3 bases, and 10 bases lay in between. The CDR3 runs to 13 residues. CDR3 DNA sequence: TGTGCCAGCAGCCTAGGACGCTACTATGGCTACACCTTC. As protein: CASSLGRYYGYTF.

The rearrangement links TRBV7-3 to TRBJ2-2, with D unresolved. There are 14 residues in the CDR3. Germline CDR1 SGHTA, CDR2 FQGTGA. Trimming took 1 base from V and 7 from J, leaving 10 bases between them. The CDR3 DNA sequence: TGTGCCAGCAGCTTAAGATATAAGGACGGGGAGCTGTTTTTT. Translating gives CASSLRYKDGELFF. The full variable domain, with the rest looked up from reference TRBV7-3 and TRBJ2-2, is GAGVSQTPSNKVTEKGKYVELRCDPISGHTALYWYRQSLGQGPEFLIYFQGTGAADDSGLPNDRFFAVRPEGSVSTLKIQRTERGDSAVYLCASSLRYKDGELFFGEGSRLTVL.

The chain has TRBV7-6 and TRBJ2-3, with TRBD2 identical over 10 bases. In germline, CDR1 is SGHVS, CDR2 FNYEAQ. V shed 5 bases and J 5 bases; nucleotides not matched to a gene: 7. This CDR3 is 15 amino acids long. The CDR3, as DNA: TGTGCCAGCAGCGCTAGCGGGAGCTCCGTAGATACGCAGTATTTT. This codes for CASSASGSSVDTQYF.

The V call is TRBV6-1, the J call TRBJ2-7; TRBD1 matches at 7 bases. This CDR3 region has 14 residues. After removal of 9 bases from V and 4 bases from J, the junction contained 12 bases not matched to a gene. Germline assignment: CDR1 MNHNS and CDR2 SASEGT. The chain's CDR3 is CASWEGGNRYEQYF. DNA of the CDR3: TGTGCCAGTTGGGAAGGGGGCAATAGGTACGAGCAGTACTTC.

This chain links TRBV7-9 with TRBJ2-1; a weak D match, TRBD1 (6 bases). Germline CDR1 SEHNR, CDR2 FQNEAQ (reference sequence). Between the trimmed V and J ends, which lost 3 bases and 9 bases, there was a span of 15 bases. This CDR3 has 14 amino acids. As DNA, the CDR3 is TGTGCCAGCAGCTTCTCGCGAGTAGGGGGTGAGCAGTTCTTC. Protein: CASSFSRVGGEQFF.

The chain couples TRBV5-1 to TRBJ1-2, with unresolved D. This CDR3 region has 12 residues. The V gene lost 4 bases and the J gene lost 2 bases, with 6 bases spanning the gap. The germline gives CDR1 SGHRS, CDR2 YFSETQ. CDR3: CASSGSNYGYTF. The CDR3, as DNA: TGCGCCAGCAGCGGCTCGAACTATGGCTACACCTTC.

V is TRBV2 and J is TRBJ2-2; 10 bases line up with TRBD2. Trimming took 6 bases from V and 6 from J; bases not matched to a gene: 10. The CDR3 totals 16 residues. Germline CDR1 reads SNHLY; CDR2 reads FYNNEI. The CDR3 region has the DNA TGTGCCAGCAGGAGTGGTAATAGCGGGAGGTCCGGGGAGCTGTTTTTT. It encodes CASRSGNSGRSGELFF.

CDR3 bases: TGTGCCAGCAGTTACTACCCACAGGGGCACGAGCAGTACTTC. Residues: CASSYYPQGHEQYF. The chain joins TRBV6-5 to TRBJ2-7, with TRBD1 matching 7 bases. This CDR3 spans 14 amino acids. Germline V gene data show CDR1 as MNHEY and CDR2 as SVGAGI. Trimming removed 1 base from V and 5 bases from J; junction bases left unmatched: 5.

The chain is built from TRBV19 and TRBJ1-1, with D hard to call. The CDR3 covers 15 residues. The germline V gene encodes CDR1 LNHDA and CDR2 SQIVND (reference sequence). The V gene lost 5 bases and the J gene lost 1 base, with 14 bases spanning the gap. For the CDR3, the DNA is TGTGCCAGTAGTTCGGAGGACGTTTGGAACACTGAAGCTTTCTTT. Protein sequence: CASSSEDVWNTEAFF.

The rearrangement joins TRBV5-1 to TRBJ2-1; D uncertain. The CDR3 covers 14 residues. The V gene's germline CDR1 is SGHRS and CDR2 YFSETQ. Trimming removed 0 bases at V and 0 bases at J, with 4 bases between. CDR3: CASSLDVSYNEQFF. The CDR3 DNA reads as TGCGCCAGCAGCTTGGACGTCTCCTACAATGAGCAGTTCTTC.

V gene TRBV7-9 combines with J gene TRBJ1-1, with D unclear. Germline-derived CDR1 and CDR2 are SEHNR and FQNEAQ (reference sequence). The CDR3 is made up of 15 amino acids. The ends were cut back, 5 bases at V and 1 base at J, with 14 bases in the middle. CDR3 in amino acids: CASSPREGGNTEAFF. DNA of the CDR3: TGTGCCAGCAGCCCGCGGGAAGGTGGGAACACTGAAGCTTTCTTT.

V and J are TRBV21-1 and TRBJ1-5. TRBV21-1 corresponds to a pseudogene. The CDR3 contains 13 residues. CDR3 DNA: TGTGCCAGCAGCCCCAAATTCGCCCAGCCCCAGCATTTT. As protein: CASSPKFAQPQHF.

This clone was counted a few times. The gene calls are TRBV14 and TRBJ1-2; no clear D gene. The ends were cut back, 0 bases at V and 2 bases at J, with 10 bases in the middle. This CDR3 comprises 15 residues. The germline V gene has CDR1 SGHDN and CDR2 FVKESK. The CDR3 protein is CASSQDTGKNYGYTF. For the CDR3, the DNA is TGTGCCAGCAGCCAAGACACCGGGAAAAACTATGGCTACACCTTC.

The chain is built from TRBV12-5 and TRBJ2-7, with 8 bases fitting TRBD2. This CDR3 is built from 14 residues. Trimming cost V 6 bases and J 0 bases; bases outside gene matches: 4. The V gene's germline CDR1 is LGHNT and CDR2 FRNRAP. CDR3 sequence (DNA): TGTGCTAGTGGGCGGGGGGCGGCCTCCTACGAGCAGTACTTC. Its protein product is CASGRGAASYEQYF. The full variable domain, in which reference TRBV12-5 and TRBJ2-7 provide the parts outside the CDR3, is DARVTQTPRHKVTEMGQEVTMRCQPILGHNTVFWYRQTMMQGLELLAYFRNRAPLDDSGMPKDRFSAEMPDATLATLKIQPSEPRDSAVYFCASGRGAASYEQYFGPGTRLTVT.

The CDR3 nucleotides read TGTGCCAGCAGCGTAATGACAGACTCCTACGAGCAGTACTTC. It is translated as CASSVMTDSYEQYF. The chain has TRBV9 and TRBJ2-7; the D gene is possibly TRBD1 (5 bases). The germline V gene has CDR1 SGDLS and CDR2 YYNGEE. The CDR3 covers 14 residues. V was cut by 1 base and J by 0 bases, with 8 bases left in between.

This clone appeared a single time. In DNA form, the CDR3 reads TGCAGCGTTGAAGGGTCGGGGCTAGCGGAAAGGGTGGCCAAAAACATTCAGTACTTC. Translating gives CSVEGSGLAERVAKNIQYF. V usage is TRBV29-1 and J usage is TRBJ2-4; the match to TRBD2 covers 7 bases. Germline loops: CDR1 SQVTM, CDR2 ANQGSEA. This CDR3 region has 19 residues. Trimming cost V 1 base and J 1 base; bases outside gene matches: 16.

The chain uses TRBV11-3 and TRBJ2-3; no reliable D call. CDR1 is SGHNT, CDR2 YENEEA, per germline. The CDR3 runs to 13 residues. V was cut by 7 bases and J by 1 base, with 9 bases left in between. The CDR3 DNA is TGTGCCAGCACCGGGCCGGGCACAGATACGCAGTATTTT. It specifies CASTGPGTDTQYF.

This rearrangement joins TRBV2 to TRBJ2-3, with D tentatively TRBD2 (6 bases). V was cut by 6 bases and J by 0 bases, with 13 bases left in between. The CDR3 length is 15 residues. Germline CDR1 is SNHLY and CDR2 is FYNNEI. The CDR3: CASRASGVSTDTQYF. CDR3 sequence (DNA): TGTGCCAGCAGAGCCTCGGGGGTGAGCACAGATACGCAGTATTTT.

A few counts support this clone. The V gene is TRBV27, the J gene TRBJ1-4; 12 nucleotides line up with TRBD1. Germline V gene lookup returns CDR1 MNHEY and CDR2 SMNVEV (reference sequence). Trimming took 4 bases from V and 10 from J; bases not matched to a gene: 7. This CDR3 has 15 residues. CDR3 in amino acids: CASSSRDRGPGKLFF. In DNA form, the CDR3 reads TGTGCCAGCAGTTCCAGGGACAGGGGGCCGGGAAAACTGTTTTTT.

The chain combines TRBV5-1 with TRBJ2-6; TRBD1 aligns across 8 bases. This CDR3 has 16 residues. V lost 5 bases, J lost 3 bases, and 7 bases stayed unmatched. Germline V CDR1 and CDR2: SGHRS, YFSETQ. This chain's CDR3 is CASSFAGGVGANVLTF. The DNA of the CDR3 is TGCGCCAGCAGTTTTGCAGGGGGCGTTGGGGCCAACGTCCTGACTTTC.

The chain uses TRBV6-1 and TRBJ2-5; the match to TRBD1 covers 10 bases. Trimming cost V 4 bases and J 11 bases; bases outside gene matches: 13. This CDR3 has 15 residues. Germline lookup yields CDR1 MNHNS and CDR2 SASEGT. CDR3: CASSVSGTGAQEQYF. The CDR3 DNA sequence: TGTGCCAGCAGTGTCTCCGGGACAGGGGCGCAAGAGCAGTACTTC.

V gene TRBV6-4 combines with J gene TRBJ2-3, with D maybe TRBD1 (8 bases). Between the trimmed V and J ends, which lost 5 bases and 5 bases, there was a span of 14 bases. This CDR3 has 14 residues. CDR1 is MRHNA and CDR2 is SNTAGT in the germline V gene. The CDR3 DNA reads TGTGCCAGCAGTTCGGACAGGGAGGGAGATACGCAGTATTTT. It codes for CASSSDREGDTQYF.

The chain employs TRBV6-1 and TRBJ1-3, with TRBD1 matching 8 bases. J gave up 4 bases and V 3 bases, and 2 bases lay outside the gene matches. The germline V gene encodes CDR1 MNHNS and CDR2 SASEGT. The CDR3 length is 14 residues. Here the CDR3 DNA reads TGTGCCAGCAGTGACAGGGGGCTAGGAAACACCATATATTTT. This sequence encodes CASSDRGLGNTIYF.

The chain employs TRBV18 and TRBJ1-1; D might be TRBD1 (6 bases). The germline V gene encodes CDR1 KGHSH and CDR2 LQKENI. The CDR3 totals 15 residues. Trimming took off 0 bases at V and 4 bases at J, with 12 bases between the two ends. CDR3 nucleotide sequence: TGTGCCAGCTCACCACCGAGCAGGGGAGGCACTGAAGCTTTCTTT. Its translation: CASSPPSRGGTEAFF.

The J gene is TRBJ2-1, the V gene TRBV6-6, with 9 bases lining up with TRBD1. The ends lost 4 bases at V and 7 bases at J; junction bases unmatched: 5. The germline gives CDR1 MNHNY, CDR2 SVGAGI (reference sequence). This CDR3 has 14 residues. CDR3 nucleotide sequence: TGTGCCAGCAGTTTTGACAGGGGGTTAAATGAGCAGTTCTTC. Its protein product is CASSFDRGLNEQFF.

As DNA, the CDR3 is TGTGCCACTACTGGACTAGCGGGAGAGAGCTCCTACAATGAGCAGTTCTTC. It yields the protein CATTGLAGESSYNEQFF. This chain uses TRBV25-1 with TRBJ2-1; 13 nucleotides agree with TRBD2. The CDR3 totals 17 residues. The V gene end was trimmed by 10 bases and the J gene end by 0 bases; junction bases not matched to a gene: 9. CDR1 and CDR2 from the germline V gene are MGHDK and SYGVNS.

CDR3 loop: CASSQGQGNAGELFF. The CDR3 DNA reads as TGTGCCAGCAGCCAAGGACAGGGCAACGCCGGGGAGCTGTTTTTT. This chain joins TRBV5-4 and TRBJ2-2; 8 nucleotides agree with TRBD1. There are 15 residues in the CDR3. Germline values: CDR1 SGHNT, CDR2 YYREEE (reference sequence). V was pared by 4 bases and J by 6 bases, with 8 bases of the junction left unmatched.